These 7 T cell receptor beta chains came from one sample sequenced in a study of chemoradiotherapy in HPV16-positive cancers. Only in-frame clones appear in the TCRdb table, and some are missing; sequencing was by immunoSEQ multiplex PCR. The sample has fewer than 30,000 clones, less than 95% seen once. Sampling took place from a patient who underwent chemoradiotherapy. Receptors originate from a human donor with HPV-associated anogenital cancer.

CDR3 region: CASRRDGGSTEAFF. CDR3 nucleotide sequence: TGTGCCAGCAGGAGAGATGGAGGAAGCACTGAAGCTTTCTTT. The J gene is TRBJ1-1, the V gene TRBV2, with D unclear. Trimming removed 6 bases from V and 4 bases from J, with 15 bases in between. CDR1 and CDR2 (germline): SNHLY, FYNNEI. The CDR3 is 14 amino acids. The full variable domain, with the rest looked up from reference TRBV2 and TRBJ1-1, is EPEVTQTPSHQVTQMGQEVILRCVPISNHLYFYWYRQILGQKVEFLVSFYNNEISEKSEIFDDQFSVERPDGSNFTLKIRSTKLEDSAMYFCASRRDGGSTEAFFGQGTRLTVV.

This chain joins TRBV19 and TRBJ2-3, with 10 bases identical to TRBD2. CDR1 LNHDA and CDR2 SQIVND come from the germline V gene (reference sequence). The CDR3 totals 18 residues. Trimming cost V 3 bases and J 2 bases; bases outside gene matches: 11. In nucleotides, the CDR3 is TGTGCCAGTAGTATTGGGCTAGCGGGGGCCATAAACACAGATACGCAGTATTTT. Amino acids: CASSIGLAGAINTDTQYF. The entire variable domain, with the rest obtained from reference TRBV19 and TRBJ2-3, is as follows: DGGITQSPKYLFRKEGQNVTLSCEQNLNHDAMYWYRQDPGQGLRLIYYSQIVNDFQKGDIAEGYSVSREKKESFPLTVTSAQKNPTAFYLCASSIGLAGAINTDTQYFGPGTRLTVL.

This chain connects TRBV7-2 to TRBJ2-5, with a weak D call TRBD1 (6 bases). V lost 5 bases and J 7 bases, leaving 17 bases between the germline ends. The CDR3 contains 14 residues. Per the germline V gene, CDR1 is SGHTA and CDR2 is FQGNSA. The CDR3 protein is CASSPQGSSGTQYF. CDR3 DNA: TGTGCCAGCAGCCCACAGGGTAGCTCTGGGACCCAGTACTTC.

J is TRBJ2-3 and V is TRBV10-3, with 7 bases aligning to TRBD1. CDR1 ENHRY and CDR2 SYGVKD come from the germline V gene. This CDR3 region has 15 residues. V trimming: 4 bases; J trimming: 0 bases; junction bases outside the gene matches: 4. DNA of the CDR3: TGTGCCATCAGTGGGGGACAGTCCAGCACAGATACGCAGTATTTT. It yields the protein CAISGGQSSTDTQYF.

The sample holds one count of this clone. This chain connects TRBV5-1 to TRBJ2-2, with 7 bases fitting TRBD1. Losses at the gene ends were 4 bases for V and 3 bases for J; bases not matched to a gene: 3. The CDR3 loop spans 14 amino acids. Germline V gene sequence: CDR1 SGHRS, CDR2 YFSETQ. The CDR3 sequence is CASSHGQDTGELFF. CDR3 sequence (DNA): TGCGCCAGCAGCCATGGACAGGACACCGGGGAGCTGTTTTTT.

The CDR3 sequence is CASTPGRSEPPEAFF. The CDR3 DNA is TGTGCCAGCACACCAGGACGGTCCGAGCCCCCCGAAGCTTTCTTT. The chain joins TRBV7-9 to TRBJ1-1, with unresolved D. The CDR3 extends over 15 amino acids. The ends were cut back, 7 bases at V and 8 bases at J, with 23 bases in the middle. Germline CDR1 is SEHNR and CDR2 is FQNEAQ (reference sequence).

The CDR3: CASRLQGSNQPQHF. The DNA for the CDR3 is TGTGCCAGCAGACTGCAGGGAAGCAATCAGCCCCAGCATTTT. This chain connects TRBV6-6 to TRBJ1-5, with TRBD1 as a possible D gene (5 bases). Germline V gene lookup returns CDR1 MNHNY and CDR2 SVGAGI (reference sequence). The CDR3 covers 14 residues. V was cut by 6 bases and J by 1 base, with 10 bases left in between.